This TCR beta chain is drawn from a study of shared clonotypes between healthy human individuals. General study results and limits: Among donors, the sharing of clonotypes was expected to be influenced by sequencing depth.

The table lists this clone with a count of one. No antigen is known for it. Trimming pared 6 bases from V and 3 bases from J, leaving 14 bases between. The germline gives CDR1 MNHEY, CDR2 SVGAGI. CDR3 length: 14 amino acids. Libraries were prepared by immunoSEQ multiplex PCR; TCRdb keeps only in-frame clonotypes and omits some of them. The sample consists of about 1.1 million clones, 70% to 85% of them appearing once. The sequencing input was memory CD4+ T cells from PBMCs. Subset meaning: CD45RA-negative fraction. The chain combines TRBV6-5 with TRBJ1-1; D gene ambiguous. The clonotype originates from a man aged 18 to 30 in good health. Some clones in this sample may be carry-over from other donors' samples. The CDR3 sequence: CASSLVGVDTEAFF. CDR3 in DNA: TGTGCCAGCAGCCTCGTTGGGGTGGACACTGAAGCTTTCTTT.